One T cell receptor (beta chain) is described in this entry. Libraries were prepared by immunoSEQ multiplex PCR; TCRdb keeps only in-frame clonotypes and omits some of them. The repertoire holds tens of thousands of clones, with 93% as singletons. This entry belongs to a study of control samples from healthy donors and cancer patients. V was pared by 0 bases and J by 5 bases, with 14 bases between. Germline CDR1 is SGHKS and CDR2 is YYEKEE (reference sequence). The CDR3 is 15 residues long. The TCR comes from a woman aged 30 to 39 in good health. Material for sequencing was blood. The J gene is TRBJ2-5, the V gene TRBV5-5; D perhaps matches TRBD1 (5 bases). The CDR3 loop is CASSLGPDKGETQYF. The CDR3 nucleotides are TGTGCCAGCAGCTTGGGGCCAGACAAGGGGGAGACCCAGTACTTC.